The clone carrying this T cell receptor (beta chain) was seen ten or more times. The antigen is unknown. This sample is drawn from a study of CD8+ T cells in alopecia areata. About the research overall: For the treated group, dosing was oral tofacitinib at 5 to 10 mg twice daily.

Study observations and caveats: With one nonresponder, baseline CD8+ expansion's link to response remains uncertain.

Extracted RNA was reverse transcribed into cDNA, the sequencing template. Generated by immunoSEQ multiplex PCR, the TCRdb table keeps only in-frame clones and is missing some. The sample lists over 80,000 clones, around 44% occurring once. Treatment of the sample: oral pan-JAK inhibitor, 5-10 mg twice daily. The clonotype originates from a human donor with alopecia areata. The specimen comprised CD8+ T cells sorted from blood, sampled at week 24, from a patient treated with tofacitinib.

CDR3 loop: CASSPLTVNTEAFF. The CDR3 nucleotides read TGTGCCAGCAGTCCCCTGACGGTGAACACTGAAGCTTTCTTT. V is TRBV6-6 and J is TRBJ1-1; D unclear. The V and J ends lost 5 bases and 0 bases respectively, with 10 bases between them. The CDR3 is 14 residues long. In germline, CDR1 is MNHNY, CDR2 SVGAGI (reference sequence).